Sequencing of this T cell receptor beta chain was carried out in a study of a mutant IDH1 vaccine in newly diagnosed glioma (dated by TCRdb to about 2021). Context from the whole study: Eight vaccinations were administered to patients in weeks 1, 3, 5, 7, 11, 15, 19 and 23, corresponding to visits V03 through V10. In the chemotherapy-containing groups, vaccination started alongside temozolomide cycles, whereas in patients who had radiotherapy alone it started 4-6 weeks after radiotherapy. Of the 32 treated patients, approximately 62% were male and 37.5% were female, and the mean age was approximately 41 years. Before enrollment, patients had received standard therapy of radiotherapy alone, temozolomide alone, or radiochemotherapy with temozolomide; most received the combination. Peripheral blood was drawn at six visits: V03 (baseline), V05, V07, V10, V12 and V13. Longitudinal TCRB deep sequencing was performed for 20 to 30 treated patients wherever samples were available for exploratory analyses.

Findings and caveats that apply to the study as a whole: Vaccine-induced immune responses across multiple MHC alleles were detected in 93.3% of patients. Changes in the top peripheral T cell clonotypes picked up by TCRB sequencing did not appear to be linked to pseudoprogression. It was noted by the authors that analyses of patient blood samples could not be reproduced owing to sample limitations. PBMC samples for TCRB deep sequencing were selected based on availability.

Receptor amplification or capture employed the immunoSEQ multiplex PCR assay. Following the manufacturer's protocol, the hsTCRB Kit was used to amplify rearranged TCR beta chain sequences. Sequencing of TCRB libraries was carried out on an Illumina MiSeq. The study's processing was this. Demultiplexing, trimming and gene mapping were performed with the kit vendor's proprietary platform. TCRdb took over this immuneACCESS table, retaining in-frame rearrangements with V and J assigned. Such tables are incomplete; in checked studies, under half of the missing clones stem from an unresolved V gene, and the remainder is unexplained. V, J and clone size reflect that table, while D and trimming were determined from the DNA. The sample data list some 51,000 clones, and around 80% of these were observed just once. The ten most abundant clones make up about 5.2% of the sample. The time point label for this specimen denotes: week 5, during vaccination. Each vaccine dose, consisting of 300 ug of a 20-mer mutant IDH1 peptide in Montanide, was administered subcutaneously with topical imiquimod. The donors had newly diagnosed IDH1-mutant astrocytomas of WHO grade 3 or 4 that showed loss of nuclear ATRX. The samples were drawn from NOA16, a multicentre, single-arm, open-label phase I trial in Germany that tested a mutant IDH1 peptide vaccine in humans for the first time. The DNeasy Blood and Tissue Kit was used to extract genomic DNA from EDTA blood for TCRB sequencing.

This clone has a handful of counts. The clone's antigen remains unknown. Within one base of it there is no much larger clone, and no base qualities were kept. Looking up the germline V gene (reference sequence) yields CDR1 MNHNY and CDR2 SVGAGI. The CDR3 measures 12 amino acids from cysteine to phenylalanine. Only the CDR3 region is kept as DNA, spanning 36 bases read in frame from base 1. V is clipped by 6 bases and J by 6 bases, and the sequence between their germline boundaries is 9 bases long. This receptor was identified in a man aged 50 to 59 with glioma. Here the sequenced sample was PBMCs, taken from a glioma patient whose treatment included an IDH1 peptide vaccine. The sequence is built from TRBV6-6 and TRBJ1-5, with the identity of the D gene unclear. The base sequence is TGTGCCAGCAGCCATCGTCGTCAGCCCCAGCATTTT. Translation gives CASSHRRQPQHF.